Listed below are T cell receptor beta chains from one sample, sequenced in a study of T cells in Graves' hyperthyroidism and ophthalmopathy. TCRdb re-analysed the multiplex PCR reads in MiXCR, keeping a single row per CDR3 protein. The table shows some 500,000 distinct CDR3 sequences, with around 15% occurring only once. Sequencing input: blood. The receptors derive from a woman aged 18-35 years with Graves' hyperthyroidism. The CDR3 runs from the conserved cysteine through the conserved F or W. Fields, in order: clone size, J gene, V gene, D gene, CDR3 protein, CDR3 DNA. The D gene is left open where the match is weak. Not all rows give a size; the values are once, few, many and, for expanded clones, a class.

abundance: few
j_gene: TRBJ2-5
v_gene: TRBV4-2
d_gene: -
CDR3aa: CASSSTGAGDTAQYF
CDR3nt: TGTGCCAGCAGTTCAACTGGAGCGGGCGACACGGCCCAGTACTTC

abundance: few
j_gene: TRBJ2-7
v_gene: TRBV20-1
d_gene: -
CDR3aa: CSAKDYTYEQYF
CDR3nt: TGCAGTGCTAAGGACTATACCTACGAGCAGTACTTC

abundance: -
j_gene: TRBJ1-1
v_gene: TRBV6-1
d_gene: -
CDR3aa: CASSEPIQGGNTEAFF
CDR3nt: TGTGCCAGCAGTGAACCGATACAGGGAGGGAACACTGAAGCTTTCTTT

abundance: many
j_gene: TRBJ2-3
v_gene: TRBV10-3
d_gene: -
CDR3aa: CAISDSGDARDTQYF
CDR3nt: TGTGCCATCAGTGACAGTGGGGATGCGCGGGATACGCAGTATTTT

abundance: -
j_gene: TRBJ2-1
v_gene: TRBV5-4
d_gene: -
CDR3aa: CASSLVAKEQFF
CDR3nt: TGTGCCAGCAGCTTGGTTGCGAAGGAGCAGTTCTTC

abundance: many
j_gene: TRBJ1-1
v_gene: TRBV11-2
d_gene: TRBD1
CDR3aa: CASSLRVGTGDVRTEAFF
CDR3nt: TGTGCCAGCAGCTTAAGGGTAGGGACAGGGGATGTGAGGACTGAAGCTTTCTTT

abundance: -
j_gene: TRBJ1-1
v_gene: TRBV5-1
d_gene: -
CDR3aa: CASSRSGENTEAFF
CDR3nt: TGCGCCAGCAGCCGTAGCGGGGAGAACACTGAAGCTTTCTTT

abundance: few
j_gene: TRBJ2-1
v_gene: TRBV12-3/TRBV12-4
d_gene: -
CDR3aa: CASSLAPRFRGNEQFF
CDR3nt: TGTGCCAGCAGTTTAGCGCCCAGGTTTAGAGGAAATGAGCAGTTCTTC

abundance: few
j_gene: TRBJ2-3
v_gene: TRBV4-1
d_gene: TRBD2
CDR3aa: CASSQDSGLAGADTQYF
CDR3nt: TGCGCCAGCAGCCAAGATTCGGGCCTAGCGGGAGCAGATACGCAGTATTTT

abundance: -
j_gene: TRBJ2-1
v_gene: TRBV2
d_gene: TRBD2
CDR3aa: CASGGARLAGAREQFF
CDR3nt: TGTGCCAGCGGGGGGGCAAGACTAGCGGGAGCCCGTGAGCAGTTCTTC

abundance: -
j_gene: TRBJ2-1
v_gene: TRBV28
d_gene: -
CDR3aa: CASRVGSTETQFF
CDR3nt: TGTGCCAGTCGTGTCGGGAGTACAGAGACCCAGTTCTTC

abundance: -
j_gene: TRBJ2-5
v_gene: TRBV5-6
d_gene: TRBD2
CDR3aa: CASSSQLGTRGETQYF
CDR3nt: TGTGCCAGCAGCTCGCAGCTGGGGACTAGGGGGGAGACCCAGTACTTC

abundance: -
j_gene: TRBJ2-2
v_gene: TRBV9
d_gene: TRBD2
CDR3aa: CASSVGVRGSSTGELFF
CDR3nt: TGTGCCAGCAGCGTAGGGGTTCGCGGGAGCTCTACCGGGGAGCTGTTTTTT

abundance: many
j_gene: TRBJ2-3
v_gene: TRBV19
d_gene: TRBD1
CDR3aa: CASQPTGITDTQYF
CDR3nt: TGTGCCAGCCAACCGACAGGGATAACAGATACGCAGTATTTT

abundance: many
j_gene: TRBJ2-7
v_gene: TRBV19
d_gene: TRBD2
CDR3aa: CASSRRREGLYEQYF
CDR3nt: TGTGCCAGTAGTAGGAGGCGGGAGGGCCTTTACGAGCAGTACTTC

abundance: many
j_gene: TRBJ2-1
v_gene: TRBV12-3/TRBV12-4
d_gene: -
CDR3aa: CASSLDSGTYNEQFF
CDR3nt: TGTGCCAGCAGTTTAGATAGCGGAACCTACAATGAGCAGTTCTTC

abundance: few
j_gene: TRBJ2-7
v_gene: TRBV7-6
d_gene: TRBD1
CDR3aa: CASSHNTRRDRGVSYEQYF
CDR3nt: TGTGCCAGCAGCCATAATACTAGAAGGGACAGGGGCGTCTCCTACGAGCAGTACTTC

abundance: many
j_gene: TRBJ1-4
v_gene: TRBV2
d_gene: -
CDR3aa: CASSEGEGGQALSEKLFF
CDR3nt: TGTGCCAGCAGTGAAGGAGAGGGGGGGCAGGCCCTGAGTGAAAAACTGTTTTTT

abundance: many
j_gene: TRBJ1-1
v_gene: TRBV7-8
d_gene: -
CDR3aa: CASSLKAGRTNTEAFF
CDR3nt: TGTGCCAGCAGCTTAAAAGCCGGACGAACGAACACTGAAGCTTTCTTT

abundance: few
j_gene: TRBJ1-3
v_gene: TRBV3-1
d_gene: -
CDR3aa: CASSYPGRKGNTIYF
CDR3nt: TGTGCCAGCAGCTATCCGGGACGGAAGGGAAACACCATATATTTT

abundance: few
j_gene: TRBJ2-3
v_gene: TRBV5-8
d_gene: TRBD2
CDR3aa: CASSLRDSGSLDTQYF
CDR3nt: TGTGCCAGCAGCTTGAGAGATAGCGGGAGTTTAGATACGCAGTATTTT

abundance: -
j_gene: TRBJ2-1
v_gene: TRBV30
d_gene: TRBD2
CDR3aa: CAWSRLAGAYNEQFF
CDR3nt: TGTGCCTGGAGTAGACTAGCGGGAGCTTACAATGAGCAGTTCTTC

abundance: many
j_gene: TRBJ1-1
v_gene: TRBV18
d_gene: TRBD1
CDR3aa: CASSRTGLMNTEAFF
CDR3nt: TGTGCCAGCTCACGGACAGGTCTTATGAACACTGAAGCTTTCTTT

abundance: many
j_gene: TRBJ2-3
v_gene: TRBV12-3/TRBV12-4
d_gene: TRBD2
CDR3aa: CASSFSREGADTQYF
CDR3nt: TGTGCCAGCAGTTTTAGTCGGGAGGGAGCAGATACGCAGTATTTT

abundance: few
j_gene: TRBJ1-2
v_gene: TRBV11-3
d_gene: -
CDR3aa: CASTRASTLNYGYTF
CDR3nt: TGTGCCAGCACCAGAGCCTCAACTTTAAACTATGGCTACACCTTC

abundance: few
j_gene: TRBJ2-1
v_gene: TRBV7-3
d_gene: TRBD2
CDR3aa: CASSLGLAGVPEQFF
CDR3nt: TGTGCCAGCAGCTTAGGGCTAGCGGGAGTTCCTGAGCAGTTCTTC

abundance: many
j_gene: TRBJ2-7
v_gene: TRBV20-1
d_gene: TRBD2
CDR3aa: CSARDLGSGETPYEQYF
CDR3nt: TGCAGTGCTAGAGATCTTGGTAGCGGGGAAACACCCTACGAGCAGTACTTC

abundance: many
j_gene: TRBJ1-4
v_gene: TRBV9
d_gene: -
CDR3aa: CASSGTRGNEKLFF
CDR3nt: TGTGCCAGCAGCGGAACCAGAGGTAATGAAAAACTGTTTTTT

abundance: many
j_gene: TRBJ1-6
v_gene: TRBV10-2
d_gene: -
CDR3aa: CASDSGDNSPLHF
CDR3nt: TGCGCCAGCGATTCAGGGGATAATTCACCCCTCCACTTT

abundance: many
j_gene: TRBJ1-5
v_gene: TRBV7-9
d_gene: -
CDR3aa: CASSLEGSNQPQHF
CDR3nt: TGTGCCAGCAGCTTAGAAGGATCCAATCAGCCCCAGCATTTT

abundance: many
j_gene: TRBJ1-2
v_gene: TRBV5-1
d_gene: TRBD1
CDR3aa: CASSYTQGYYGYTF
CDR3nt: TGCGCCAGCAGTTATACACAGGGGTACTATGGCTACACCTTC

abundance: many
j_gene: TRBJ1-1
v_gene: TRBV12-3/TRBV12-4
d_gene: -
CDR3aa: CASSFGDEAFF
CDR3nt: TGTGCCAGCAGTTTTGGCGATGAAGCTTTCTTT

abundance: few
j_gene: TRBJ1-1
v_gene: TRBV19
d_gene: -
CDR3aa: CASSVESGQNTEAFF
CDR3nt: TGTGCCAGTAGTGTTGAATCGGGACAGAACACTGAAGCTTTCTTT

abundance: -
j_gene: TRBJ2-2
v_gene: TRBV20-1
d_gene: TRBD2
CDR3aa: CSARDRLAGGRNTGELFF
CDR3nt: TGCAGTGCTAGAGATAGGCTAGCGGGAGGGCGGAACACCGGGGAGCTGTTTTTT

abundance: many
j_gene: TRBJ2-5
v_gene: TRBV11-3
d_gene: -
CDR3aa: CASGKRAQGTQYF
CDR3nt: TGTGCCAGCGGCAAGCGGGCCCAGGGGACCCAGTACTTC

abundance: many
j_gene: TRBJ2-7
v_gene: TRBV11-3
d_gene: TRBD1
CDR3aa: CASSLGPGQLYEQYF
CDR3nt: TGTGCCAGCAGCTTGGGGCCGGGACAGCTTTACGAGCAGTACTTC

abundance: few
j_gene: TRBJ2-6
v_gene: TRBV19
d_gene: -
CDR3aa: CASSMRQGPSGANVLTF
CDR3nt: TGTGCCAGTAGTATGAGGCAGGGGCCTTCTGGGGCCAACGTCCTGACTTTC